This T cell receptor (beta chain) was captured by sequencing in a study of blood T cell repertoires in COVID-19. In the study overall: Sources were T cells, B-cell-depleted T cells, or PBMCs; the material itself was cDNA or gDNA.

Seattle participants joined during active infection and were tracked over time. V lost 12 bases, J lost 4 bases, and 11 bases lay in between. The germline V gene has CDR1 KGHDR and CDR2 SFDVKD. The CDR3 is 11 residues long. Authors' data handling: Nucleated cell counts were estimated from reference gene primer amplification. Assay used: immunoSEQ multiplex PCR; TCRdb lists only in-frame clones, some missing. The V and J calls and the clone size are those of that table, but D and trimming were determined from the DNA. The top ten clones hold roughly 5.6% of a sample with about 200,000 clones, 75% to 85% of them seen once.

The chain combines TRBV24-1 with TRBJ1-2; D is unclear. Sample: peripheral blood. The TCR comes from a woman aged 40 to 55 with COVID-19, enrolled during active disease. The CDR3 coding sequence is TGTGCCGCAGGAGGGCTCTATGGCTACACCTTC. Its translation is CAAGGLYGYTF.